This T cell receptor beta chain is from a study of blood T cell repertoires in COVID-19. J lost 4 bases, V lost 11 bases, and 17 bases had no gene match. Germline CDR1 and CDR2: MNHEY and SVGAGI. The CDR3 has 15 amino acids. Resolution of symptoms, clearance, or two negative PCRs was present in recovered Cohort 3 donors. Sequenced by immunoSEQ multiplex PCR; TCRdb stores in-frame clones only, minus some. The table includes 200,000 to 300,000 clones, around 88% detected once. The receptor was isolated from a woman between 50 and 59 years old who had recovered from COVID-19. Sequencing was carried out using PBMCs or T cells enriched from blood (not recorded which). The rearrangement links TRBV6-5 to TRBJ2-7; 7 bases are a match to TRBD1. CDR3 region: CALGSRDRPPYEQYF. The CDR3 region has the DNA TGTGCCTTGGGCAGCCGGGACAGACCACCGTACGAGCAGTACTTC.